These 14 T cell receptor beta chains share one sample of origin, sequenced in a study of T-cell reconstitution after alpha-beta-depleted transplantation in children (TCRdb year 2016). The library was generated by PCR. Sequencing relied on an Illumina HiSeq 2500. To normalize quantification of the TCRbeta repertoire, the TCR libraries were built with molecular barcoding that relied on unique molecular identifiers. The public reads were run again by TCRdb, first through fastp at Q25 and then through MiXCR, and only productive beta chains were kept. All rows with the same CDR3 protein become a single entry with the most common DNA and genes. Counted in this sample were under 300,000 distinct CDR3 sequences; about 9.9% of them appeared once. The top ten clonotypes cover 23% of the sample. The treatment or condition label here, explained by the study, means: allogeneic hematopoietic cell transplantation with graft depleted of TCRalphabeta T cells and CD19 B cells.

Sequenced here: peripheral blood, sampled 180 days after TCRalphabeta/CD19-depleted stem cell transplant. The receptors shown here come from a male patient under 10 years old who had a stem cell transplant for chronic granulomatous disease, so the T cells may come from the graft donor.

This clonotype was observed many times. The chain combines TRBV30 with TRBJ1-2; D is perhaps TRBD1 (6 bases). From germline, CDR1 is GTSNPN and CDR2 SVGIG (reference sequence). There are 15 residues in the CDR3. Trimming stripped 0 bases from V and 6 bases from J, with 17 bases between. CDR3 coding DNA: TGTGCCTGGAGTGTACAAGGGCAGGGGCTAGATGGCTACACCTTC. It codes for CAWSVQGQGLDGYTF.

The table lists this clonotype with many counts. The CDR3 DNA reads as TGTGCCAGCAGCTTATTGCCGACAGGGGGGGTTCAAGAGACCCAGTACTTC. Its translation is CASSLLPTGGVQETQYF. The chain couples TRBV7-3 to TRBJ2-5; 9 nucleotides match TRBD1. There are 17 residues in the CDR3. Trimming removed 2 bases from V and 2 bases from J; junction bases left unmatched: 9. CDR1 and CDR2 (germline): SGHTA, FQGTGA.

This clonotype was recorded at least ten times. CDR3 nucleotide sequence: TGTGCCAGCAGTCAAAACCAAGGGAAAGAGCAGTTCTTC. Residues: CASSQNQGKEQFF. The chain uses TRBV12-3 or TRBV12-4 and TRBJ2-1, with D uncertain. CDR3 length: 13 amino acids. Trimming shortened V by 5 bases and J by 10 bases, and 15 bases separated the two germline ends.

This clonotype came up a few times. CDR3 DNA: TGTGCCAGCTCACCACTACCCGATATCACAGATACGCAGTATTTT. Protein product: CASSPLPDITDTQYF. The V call is TRBV18, the J call TRBJ2-3; the D is unclear. This CDR3 is built from 15 residues. The germline V gene encodes CDR1 KGHSH and CDR2 LQKENI. V gave up 1 base and J gave up 2 bases, with 10 bases separating them.

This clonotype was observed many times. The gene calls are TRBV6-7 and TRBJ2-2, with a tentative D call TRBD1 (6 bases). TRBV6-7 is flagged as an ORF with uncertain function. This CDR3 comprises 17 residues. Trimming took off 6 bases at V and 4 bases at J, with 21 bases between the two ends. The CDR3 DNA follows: TGTGCCAGCAGCGAAGGGGTTGAGGGGGTAATCACCGGGGAGCTGTTTTTT. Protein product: CASSEGVEGVITGELFF.

CDR3 nucleotide sequence: TGTGCCAGCAGTGAACCCCCCGAAGATACGCAGTATTTT. Translated, it gives CASSEPPEDTQYF. The chain links TRBV25-1 to TRBJ2-3; D unresolved. The V end was cut by 2 bases, the J end by 5 bases, with 8 bases between. Germline V CDR1 and CDR2: MGHDK, SYGVNS. The CDR3 totals 13 residues.

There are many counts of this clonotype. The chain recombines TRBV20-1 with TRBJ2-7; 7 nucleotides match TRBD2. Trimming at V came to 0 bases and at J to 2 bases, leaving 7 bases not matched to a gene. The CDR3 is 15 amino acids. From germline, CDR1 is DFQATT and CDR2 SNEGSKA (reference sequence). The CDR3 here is CSARDLGRETYEQYF. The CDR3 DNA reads TGCAGTGCTAGAGATCTTGGGAGGGAGACCTACGAGCAGTACTTC.

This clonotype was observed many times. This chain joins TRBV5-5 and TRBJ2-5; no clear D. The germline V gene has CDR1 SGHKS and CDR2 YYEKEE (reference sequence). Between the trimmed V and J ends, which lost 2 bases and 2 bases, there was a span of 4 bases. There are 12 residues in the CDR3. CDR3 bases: TGTGCCAGCAGCTTCTTTCAAGAGACCCAGTACTTC. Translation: CASSFFQETQYF.

In DNA form, the CDR3 reads TGCAGTGTACCTAGCGGGATTAACTCCTACGAGCAGTACTTC. Protein sequence: CSVPSGINSYEQYF. V and J are TRBV20-1 and TRBJ2-7; TRBD2 matches at 9 bases. V dropped 7 bases and J dropped 0; count of bases not matched to a gene: 7. There are 14 residues in the CDR3. From germline, CDR1 is DFQATT and CDR2 SNEGSKA (reference sequence).

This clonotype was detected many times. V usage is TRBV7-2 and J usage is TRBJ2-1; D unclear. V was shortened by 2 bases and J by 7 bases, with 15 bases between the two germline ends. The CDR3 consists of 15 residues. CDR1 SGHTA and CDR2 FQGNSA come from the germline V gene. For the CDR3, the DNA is TGTGCCAGCAGCTTATCCTCATCTTATTGGAATGAGCAGTTCTTC. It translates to CASSLSSSYWNEQFF.

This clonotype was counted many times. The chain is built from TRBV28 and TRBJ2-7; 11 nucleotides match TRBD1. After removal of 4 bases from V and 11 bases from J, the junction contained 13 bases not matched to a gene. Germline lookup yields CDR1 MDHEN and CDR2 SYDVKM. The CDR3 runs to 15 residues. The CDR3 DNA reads TGTGCCAGCAGTTCCCCGGCCCGGGACAGGGGGAAAGAGTACTTC. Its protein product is CASSSPARDRGKEYF.

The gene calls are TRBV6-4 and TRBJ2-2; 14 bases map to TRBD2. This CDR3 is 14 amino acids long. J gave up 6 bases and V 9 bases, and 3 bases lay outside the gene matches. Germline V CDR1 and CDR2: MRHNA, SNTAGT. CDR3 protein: CARGTSGSSGELFF. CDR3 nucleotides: TGTGCCAGAGGGACTAGCGGGAGCTCCGGGGAGCTGTTTTTT.

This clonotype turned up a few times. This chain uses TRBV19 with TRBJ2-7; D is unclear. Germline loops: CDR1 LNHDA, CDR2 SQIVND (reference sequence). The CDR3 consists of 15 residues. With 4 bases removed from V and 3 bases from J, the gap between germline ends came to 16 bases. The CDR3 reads CASSSGDRAFYEQYF. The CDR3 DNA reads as TGTGCCAGTAGTAGCGGAGATAGGGCCTTCTACGAGCAGTACTTC.

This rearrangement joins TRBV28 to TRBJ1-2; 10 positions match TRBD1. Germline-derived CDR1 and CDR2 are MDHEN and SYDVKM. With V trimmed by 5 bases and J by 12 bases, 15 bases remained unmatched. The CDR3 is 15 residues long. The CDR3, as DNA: TGTGCCAGCAGTCCAAACCTCGGGACAGGGGTGGGCGACACCTTC. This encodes CASSPNLGTGVGDTF.